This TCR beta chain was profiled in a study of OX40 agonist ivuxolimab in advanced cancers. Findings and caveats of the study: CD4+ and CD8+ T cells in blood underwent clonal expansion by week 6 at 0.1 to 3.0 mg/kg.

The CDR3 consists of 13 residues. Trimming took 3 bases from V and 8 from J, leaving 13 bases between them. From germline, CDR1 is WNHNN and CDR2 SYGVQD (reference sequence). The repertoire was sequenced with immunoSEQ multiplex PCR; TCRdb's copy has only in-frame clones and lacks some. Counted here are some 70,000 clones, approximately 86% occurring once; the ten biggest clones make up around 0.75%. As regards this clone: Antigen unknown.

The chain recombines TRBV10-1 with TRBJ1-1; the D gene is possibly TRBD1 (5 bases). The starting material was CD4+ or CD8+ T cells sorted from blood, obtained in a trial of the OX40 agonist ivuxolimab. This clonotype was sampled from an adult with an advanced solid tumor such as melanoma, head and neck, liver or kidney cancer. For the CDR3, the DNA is TGCGCCAGCAGTGACCCGGGACCAGGGGAAGCTTTCTTT. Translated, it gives CASSDPGPGEAFF.